These 10 T cell receptor beta chains share one sample of origin, sequenced in a study of OX40 agonist ivuxolimab in advanced cancers. Some clones are missing from TCRdb's copy, which holds only in-frame ones; the method was immunoSEQ multiplex PCR. This sample has some 50,000 clones, with more than 70% found just once. Sequenced here: CD4+ or CD8+ T cells sorted from blood, sampled in a trial of the OX40 agonist ivuxolimab. These receptors were collected from an adult with an advanced solid tumor such as melanoma, head and neck, liver or kidney cancer.

The chain is built from TRBV27 and TRBJ1-1, with D possibly being TRBD1 (6 bases). Germline V gene data show CDR1 as MNHEY and CDR2 as SMNVEV (reference sequence). This CDR3 comprises 15 residues. The ends were cut back, 4 bases at V and 6 bases at J, with 18 bases in the middle. CDR3 DNA sequence: TGTGCCAGCAGTTCCCTCGGACTCCCAGGGGCTGAAGCTTTCTTT. Its protein is CASSSLGLPGAEAFF.

The gene calls are TRBV29-1 and TRBJ1-3; TRBD1 might be the D (6 bases). Germline-derived CDR1 and CDR2 are SQVTM and ANQGSEA. This CDR3 region has 11 residues. V was shortened by 8 bases and J by 2 bases, with 7 bases between the two germline ends. CDR3 coding DNA: TGCAGCTACAGGGCTGGAAACACCATATATTTT. Its translation is CSYRAGNTIYF.

The genes are TRBV2 and TRBJ1-5, with TRBD1 matching over 9 bases. Germline assignment: CDR1 SNHLY and CDR2 FYNNEI. The V segment lost 6 bases and the J segment 7 bases; nucleotides outside the gene matches: 13. The CDR3 has 16 amino acids. In nucleotides, the CDR3 is TGTGCCAGCAGCCATCCGGGGACAGGGTCTGAGCAGCCCCAGCATTTT. Encoded protein: CASSHPGTGSEQPQHF.

This chain joins TRBV19 and TRBJ2-1; D unclear. This CDR3 has 16 amino acids. The V end lost 3 bases, the J end lost 0 bases, and 12 bases lay between the germline ends. Germline lookup yields CDR1 LNHDA and CDR2 SQIVND (reference sequence). CDR3 residues: CASSILLPSSYNEQFF. In DNA, the CDR3 is TGTGCCAGTAGTATCTTACTCCCGAGCTCCTACAATGAGCAGTTCTTC.

CDR3 nucleotide sequence: TGTGCCAGCAGTTTAATACCGGGACCATACAATCAGCCCCAGCATTTT. Translated: CASSLIPGPYNQPQHF. The V and J genes are TRBV28 and TRBJ1-5, with D perhaps matching TRBD1 (5 bases). The CDR3 has 16 amino acids. Germline CDR1 is MDHEN and CDR2 is SYDVKM. Deletions cut 2 bases from V and 3 bases from J, with 14 bases between.

The rearrangement uses TRBV15 and TRBJ2-3; D is perhaps TRBD2 (6 bases). The CDR3 length is 16 residues. V was trimmed by 1 base and J by 0 bases, leaving 11 bases between them. Germline-derived CDR1 and CDR2 are LNHNV and YYDKDF (reference sequence). CDR3 DNA: TGTGCCACCAGCAGAGGTGTAGCGGCGAGCACAGATACGCAGTATTTT. It translates to CATSRGVAASTDTQYF.

The gene calls are TRBV9 and TRBJ2-2; D ambiguous. Germline V CDR1 and CDR2: SGDLS, YYNGEE. V was trimmed by 0 bases and J by 4 bases, leaving 10 bases between them. This CDR3 has 15 residues. The CDR3 DNA sequence: TGTGCCAGCAGCGTAGTGGCCCGCGCCACCGGGGAGCTGTTTTTT. Its translation is CASSVVARATGELFF.

The chain carries TRBV7-2 and TRBJ2-3; D ambiguous. Germline V gene sequence: CDR1 SGHTA, CDR2 FQGNSA. Trimming shortened V by 1 base and J by 6 bases, and 8 bases separated the two germline ends. The CDR3 runs 13 residues. The CDR3 nucleotides are TGTGCCAGCAGCTTAGATAGGGCGGATACGCAGTATTTT. Its protein is CASSLDRADTQYF.

The DNA of the CDR3 is TGCGCCAGCAGCTTTGGGACATCAGATACGCAGTATTTT. It codes for CASSFGTSDTQYF. V and J are TRBV5-1 and TRBJ2-3, with a tentative D call TRBD1 (6 bases). CDR1 is SGHRS and CDR2 is YFSETQ in the germline V gene. The CDR3 loop spans 13 amino acids. V was cut by 2 bases and J by 4 bases, with 8 bases left in between.

The chain combines TRBV19 with TRBJ1-2; tentatively, D is TRBD1 (6 bases). The length of the CDR3 is 14 residues. V lost 5 bases and J 0 bases, leaving 10 bases between the germline ends. Germline V gene lookup returns CDR1 LNHDA and CDR2 SQIVND (reference sequence). The CDR3 protein is CASSFRTANYGYTF. CDR3 DNA sequence: TGTGCCAGTAGTTTCCGGACAGCTAACTATGGCTACACCTTC. Using reference TRBV19 and TRBJ1-2 for the parts outside the CDR3, the full variable domain is DGGITQSPKYLFRKEGQNVTLSCEQNLNHDAMYWYRQDPGQGLRLIYYSQIVNDFQKGDIAEGYSVSREKKESFPLTVTSAQKNPTAFYLCASSFRTANYGYTFGSGTRLTVV.